Described below is a single T cell receptor beta chain sequence and its context. Its antigen is unidentified. One end of the junction fails to match germline, which may point to a read error. This specimen comes from a study of blood T cells in healthy people across ages. Study-wide points: Compared with aged donors, long-lived donors showed fewer expanded clones, suggesting selection.

Combining a sample-barcoded 5' primer with a J-beta primer mix, a second PCR ran for roughly 6 to 11 cycles. TCRdb independently ran MiXCR on the 5' RACE reads; one entry per CDR3 protein. The sample yields roughly 1.5 million distinct CDR3 sequences, 35% to 45% seen once. The CDR3 contains 14 residues. Germline CDR1 is GTSNPN and CDR2 is SVGIG (reference sequence). V is TRBV30 and J is TRBJ2-7, with 8 bases aligning to TRBD2. The sequence was collected from a young woman in good health. Sequences were obtained from blood. CDR3 DNA sequence: TGTGCCTTCTCGCTACTAGCGGTCTCCTATGAGCAGTACTTC. The encoded protein is CAFSLLAVSYEQYF.